Sequencing of this T cell receptor beta chain was carried out in a study of blood T cell repertoires in COVID-19. CDR1 and CDR2 (germline): KGHSH, LQKENI. V trimming: 5 bases; J trimming: 1 base; junction bases outside the gene matches: 3. The CDR3 totals 15 residues. Data came from immunoSEQ multiplex PCR; TCRdb stores just in-frame clones and leaves some out. This table holds about 50,000 clones, around 85% found once. The sample consisted of peripheral blood. The sequence came from a human donor in a cohort sampled during active COVID-19. The donor label of this sample is uncertain. The gene calls are TRBV18 and TRBJ1-5; 9 bases are a match to TRBD1. This chain's CDR3 is CASSSQGASNQPQHF. CDR3 sequence (DNA): TGTGCCAGCTCATCACAGGGGGCGAGCAATCAGCCCCAGCATTTT.